Listed below are T cell receptor beta chains from one sample, sequenced in a study of blood T cell repertoires in COVID-19. Data came from immunoSEQ multiplex PCR; TCRdb stores just in-frame clones and leaves some out. The sample records roughly 250,000 clones, roughly 84% being singletons. The material sequenced was peripheral blood. Source of these receptors: a woman between 40 and 55 years old with active or convalescent COVID-19. CDR3s include the opening cysteine and the closing phenylalanine or tryptophan. A D gene is named only where the DNA matches it firmly. Rows give clone size only sometimes, using once, few, many, or a class for an expanded clone.

>-|-|TRBV4-2|TRBJ1-5
CASSQAVGQGYNQPQHF
TGTGCCAGCAGCCAAGCGGTCGGGCAGGGGTACAATCAGCCCCAGCATTTT
>-|TRBD1|TRBV7-6|TRBJ1-1
CASSYAGQFEAFF
TGTGCCAGCAGCTACGCGGGACAGTTCGAAGCTTTCTTT
>-|-|TRBV30|TRBJ1-2
CAWSLGLNYGYTF
TGTGCCTGGAGCCTCGGACTGAACTATGGCTACACCTTC
>-|-|TRBV7-2|TRBJ1-3
CASSWQSGNTIYF
TGTGCCAGCAGCTGGCAATCTGGAAACACCATATATTTT
>-|TRBD1|TRBV5-1|TRBJ2-1
CASSPRQGGHNEQFF
TGCGCCAGCAGCCCTCGACAGGGGGGCCACAATGAGCAGTTCTTC
>-|-|TRBV30|TRBJ1-5
CAWTAGGAGQPQHF
TGTGCCTGGACCGCCGGGGGGGCTGGGCAGCCCCAGCATTTT
>-|TRBD1|TRBV7-9|TRBJ1-4
CASSVHRGDGEKLFF
TGTGCCAGCAGCGTCCACAGGGGGGACGGTGAAAAACTGTTTTTT
>-|TRBD1|TRBV6-1|TRBJ1-5
CASSEAGTGGWQPQHF
TGTGCCAGCAGTGAAGCGGGGACAGGGGGCTGGCAGCCCCAGCATTTT
>-|-|TRBV15|TRBJ2-4
CATSRVGGERAKNIQYF
TGTGCCACCAGCAGAGTTGGGGGCGAGAGGGCCAAAAACATTCAGTACTTC
>-|TRBD1|TRBV18|TRBJ1-2
CASSLSRDRGFYGYTF
TGTGCCAGCTCACTGAGCCGGGACAGGGGTTTCTATGGCTACACCTTC
>-|TRBD1|TRBV12-3/TRBV12-4|TRBJ1-1
CASSRGTGDSAFF
TGTGCCAGCAGTCGGGGGACAGGGGATTCAGCTTTCTTT
>-|TRBD1|TRBV5-4|TRBJ1-2
CASSWSGQGSYGYTF
TGTGCCAGCAGCTGGTCAGGACAGGGAAGTTATGGCTACACCTTC
>-|-|TRBV5-1|TRBJ2-2
CASSGRDSDTGELFF
TGCGCCAGCAGCGGACGGGACTCGGACACCGGGGAGCTGTTTTTT
>-|TRBD2|TRBV20-1|TRBJ2-3
CSASLGTSGGGTQYF
TGCAGTGCTAGTTTAGGGACTAGCGGGGGTGGTACGCAGTATTTT
>-|-|TRBV5-1|TRBJ1-1
CASSLGGENTEAFF
TGCGCCAGCAGCTTGGGAGGTGAGAACACTGAAGCTTTCTTT
>-|TRBD1|TRBV3-1/TRBV3-2|TRBJ1-2
CASSPARGGGGYTF
TGTGCCAGCAGCCCTGCGAGAGGGGGCGGTGGCTACACCTTC
>-|TRBD1|TRBV5-1|TRBJ1-2
CASSSEEGAYGYTF
TGCGCCAGCAGCTCCGAGGAGGGGGCTTATGGCTACACCTTC
>-|-|TRBV5-4|TRBJ1-1
CASSLVGGLNTEAFF
TGTGCCAGCAGCTTGGTCGGGGGGTTAAACACTGAAGCTTTCTTT
>-|-|TRBV19|TRBJ1-5
CASSFSGEGNQPQHF
TGTGCCAGTAGTTTCTCGGGGGAGGGGAATCAGCCCCAGCATTTT
>-|TRBD1|TRBV6-5|TRBJ1-4
CATKQGATNEKLFF
TGTGCCACCAAGCAGGGGGCAACTAATGAAAAACTGTTTTTT
>-|-|TRBV12-3/TRBV12-4|TRBJ2-1
CASSKPVAGEQFF
TGTGCCAGCAGCAAACCTGTGGCGGGTGAGCAGTTCTTC
>few|-|TRBV15|TRBJ1-1
CATSRGAAFQEAFF
TGTGCCACCAGCAGGGGGGCGGCCTTTCAAGAAGCTTTCTTT
>once|-|TRBV7-9|TRBJ1-3
CASSRGEGNTIYF
TGTGCCAGCAGCCGCGGGGAGGGAAACACCATATATTTT
>few|TRBD1|TRBV7-9|TRBJ2-7
CASSRPGQGDEQYF
TGTGCCAGCAGCCGACCGGGACAGGGGGACGAGCAGTACTTC
>few|TRBD1|TRBV5-6|TRBJ1-5
CASSLYDRVNQPQHF
TGTGCCAGCAGCTTGTACGACAGGGTTAACCAGCCCCAGCATTTT
>-|-|TRBV19|TRBJ1-3
CASSIPLSGNTIYF
TGTGCCAGTAGTATCCCTCTCTCTGGAAACACCATATATTTT
>-|TRBD1|TRBV30|TRBJ1-2
CAWDTGGGGYTF
TGTGCCTGGGACACAGGGGGTGGTGGCTACACCTTC
>few|TRBD2|TRBV7-9|TRBJ2-7
CASSPGLAVGYEQYF
TGTGCCAGCAGCCCTGGACTAGCGGTGGGGTACGAGCAGTACTTC
>once|TRBD1|TRBV5-1|TRBJ2-7
CASSLGDSISYEQYF
TGCGCCAGCAGCTTGGGGGACAGTATATCCTACGAGCAGTACTTC
>once|-|TRBV29-1|TRBJ1-4
CSVEQGGEKLFF
TGCAGCGTTGAACAGGGTGGGGAAAAACTGTTTTTT
>-|-|TRBV29-1|TRBJ2-3
CSVGSGSTDTQYF
TGCAGCGTCGGTAGCGGTAGCACAGATACGCAGTATTTT
>-|-|TRBV11-2|TRBJ2-7
CASSLGTKEYF
TGTGCCAGCAGCTTAGGGACAAAGGAGTACTTC
>-|-|TRBV7-9|TRBJ2-2
CASSYRTVPNTGELFF
TGTGCCAGCAGCTACCGGACAGTCCCGAACACCGGGGAGCTGTTTTTT
>-|-|TRBV15|TRBJ1-3
CATSGPHPGKKSSGNTIYF
TGTGCCACCAGCGGGCCTCATCCGGGAAAAAAATCCTCTGGAAACACCATATATTTT
>-|-|TRBV12-3/TRBV12-4|TRBJ1-2
CASRGHGYTF
TGTGCCAGCAGGGGGCATGGCTACACCTTC
>-|TRBD1|TRBV18|TRBJ1-4
CASSPPGQGLEKLFF
TGTGCCAGCTCACCACCGGGACAGGGGCTTGAAAAACTGTTTTTT
>-|TRBD1|TRBV9|TRBJ2-7
CASSPRVTGINEQYF
TGTGCCAGCAGCCCCCGCGTGACAGGGATCAACGAGCAGTACTTC
>-|-|TRBV2|TRBJ1-5
CASSKLREANQPQHF
TGTGCCAGCTCCAAACTTAGGGAGGCTAATCAGCCCCAGCATTTT
>once|-|TRBV19|TRBJ2-5
CASSMGGVSIQETQYF
TGTGCCAGTAGTATGGGAGGTGTCTCCATCCAAGAGACCCAGTACTTC
>-|-|TRBV28|TRBJ2-3
CASRPGFSTDTQYF
TGTGCCAGCAGGCCAGGTTTTAGCACAGATACGCAGTATTTT
>-|-|TRBV7-9|TRBJ1-1
CASSRTGPENTEAFF
TGTGCCAGCAGCAGAACAGGGCCAGAGAACACTGAAGCTTTCTTT
>-|-|TRBV29-1|TRBJ2-3
CSVDRAGRTDTQYF
TGCAGCGTTGATCGAGCGGGCCGCACAGATACGCAGTATTTT
>few|-|TRBV16|TRBJ1-5
CASSQGLEGNQPQHF
TGTGCCAGCAGCCAAGGACTCGAGGGCAATCAGCCCCAGCATTTT
>-|-|TRBV25-1|TRBJ2-5
CASSERGAIQETQYF
TGTGCCAGCAGTGAACGGGGGGCTATACAGGAGACCCAGTACTTC
>-|TRBD1|TRBV24-1|TRBJ1-2
CATSDLPGQDGYTF
TGTGCCACCAGTGACCTTCCGGGACAGGACGGCTACACCTTC
>-|-|TRBV28|TRBJ2-1
CASSAPTQVDEQFF
TGTGCCAGCAGCGCCCCCACCCAGGTCGATGAGCAGTTCTTC
>-|TRBD2|TRBV4-2|TRBJ2-3
CASSQTSGGTDTQYF
TGTGCCAGCAGCCAAACTAGCGGGGGGACGGATACGCAGTATTTT
>-|TRBD1|TRBV9|TRBJ1-2
CASRSGTGSGYTF
TGTGCCAGCAGATCCGGGACAGGATCTGGCTACACCTTC
>-|-|TRBV2|TRBJ1-1
CASRGGVTEAFF
TGTGCCAGCAGAGGAGGGGTGACTGAAGCTTTCTTT
>-|TRBD1|TRBV28|TRBJ1-1
CASRDRGLNTEAFF
TGTGCCAGCAGAGACAGGGGACTGAACACTGAAGCTTTCTTT
>-|-|TRBV11-3|TRBJ1-6
CASSLAGYGSPLHF
TGTGCCAGCAGCTTAGCAGGCTATGGTTCACCCCTCCACTTT
>-|-|TRBV4-1|TRBJ1-5
CASSPPTGYNQPQHF
TGCGCCAGCAGCCCTCCGACAGGCTACAATCAGCCCCAGCATTTT